A selection of T cell receptor beta chains follows, all from one sample in a study of OX40 agonist ivuxolimab in advanced cancers. Assay used: immunoSEQ multiplex PCR; TCRdb lists only in-frame clones, some missing. Seen here are approximately 59,000 clones, around 85% observed once, and the top ten hold roughly 0.76%. Specimen: CD4+ or CD8+ T cells sorted from blood, collected in a trial of the OX40 agonist ivuxolimab. The receptors here all came from an adult with an advanced solid tumor such as melanoma, head and neck, liver or kidney cancer. CDR3s include the opening cysteine and the closing phenylalanine or tryptophan. A D gene is named only where the DNA matches it firmly. A row's size may be missing; if present it is once, few, many or a size class.

j_call d_call v_call clone_size cdr3_aa cdr3_nt
TRBJ2-2 TRBD2 TRBV7-2 - CASSLSSGITTGELFF TGTGCCAGCAGCTTATCTAGCGGGATCACCACCGGGGAGCTGTTTTTT
TRBJ2-2 TRBD1 TRBV7-8 - CASSQTGSNTGELFF TGTGCCAGCAGCCAGACAGGGTCAAACACCGGGGAGCTGTTTTTT
TRBJ2-1 - TRBV14 - CASSSTGANEQFF TGTGCCAGCAGCTCCACGGGGGCCAATGAGCAGTTCTTC
TRBJ2-2 - TRBV5-4 - CASSPGQNTGELFF TGTGCCAGCAGCCCAGGGCAAAACACCGGGGAGCTGTTTTTT
TRBJ2-1 - TRBV5-8 - CASSQVGYAHNEQFF TGTGCCAGCAGCCAGGTCGGGTATGCCCACAATGAGCAGTTCTTC
TRBJ1-5 TRBD1 TRBV27 - CASSGRTGQPQHF TGTGCCAGCAGTGGGCGGACAGGACAGCCCCAGCATTTT
TRBJ2-3 TRBD1 TRBV27 - CASSLTGRTDTQYF TGTGCCAGCAGTTTGACAGGGAGAACAGATACGCAGTATTTT
TRBJ2-7 TRBD2 TRBV7-3 - CASSLILAGGPYEQYF TGTGCCAGCAGCTTAATATTAGCGGGAGGCCCCTACGAGCAGTACTTC
TRBJ1-4 - TRBV2 - CASSEGALRGNEKLFF TGTGCCAGCAGTGAGGGGGCACTACGGGGTAATGAAAAACTGTTTTTT
TRBJ2-1 TRBD2 TRBV4-2 few CASSQITGTSGQNEQFF TGTGCCAGCAGCCAAATTACCGGGACTAGCGGGCAAAATGAGCAGTTCTTC
TRBJ1-5 TRBD1 TRBV18 once CASSSDRDFWQPQHF TGTGCCAGCTCATCCGACAGGGACTTCTGGCAGCCCCAGCATTTT
TRBJ2-5 - TRBV7-7 - CASSRSLQETQYF TGTGCTAGCAGCCGCAGCCTCCAAGAGACCCAGTACTTC
TRBJ1-1 - TRBV5-1 - CASSLEAANTEAFF TGCGCCAGCAGCTTGGAGGCAGCGAACACTGAAGCTTTCTTT
TRBJ1-2 - TRBV14 few CASSQDLTGRGYTF TGTGCCAGCAGCCAAGATTTAACGGGGCGAGGCTACACCTTC
TRBJ2-3 - TRBV28 - CASKTWGGGTKDTQYF TGTGCCAGCAAAACCTGGGGCGGCGGGACCAAGGATACGCAGTATTTT
TRBJ1-6 - TRBV6-1 - CASSEKQGYNSPLHF TGTGCCAGCAGTGAGAAACAGGGTTATAATTCACCCCTCCACTTT
TRBJ1-5 - TRBV6-1 - CASSDGMGGSQPQHF TGTGCCAGCAGTGACGGGATGGGGGGTAGTCAGCCCCAGCATTTT
TRBJ2-2 - TRBV6-4 - CASRPQGNYAGELFF TGTGCCAGCAGACCCCAGGGGAACTACGCCGGGGAGCTGTTTTTT
TRBJ2-1 - TRBV14 - CASSQDTYNEQFF TGTGCCAGCAGCCAAGACACCTACAATGAGCAGTTCTTC
TRBJ1-5 - TRBV29-1 - CSVQQGAGQPQHF TGCAGCGTTCAACAGGGTGCGGGTCAGCCCCAGCATTTT
TRBJ2-3 - TRBV7-2 - CASASPTDTQYF TGTGCCAGCGCTAGTCCCACAGATACGCAGTATTTT
TRBJ2-5 - TRBV10-3 - CAISEGERETQYF TGTGCCATCAGTGAGGGGGAACGAGAGACCCAGTACTTC
TRBJ2-1 - TRBV7-5 - CARSLVRQGYNEQFF TGTGCCAGAAGCTTGGTACGACAGGGCTACAATGAGCAGTTCTTC
TRBJ2-1 - TRBV5-4 - CASSLDMVNEQFF TGTGCCAGCAGCTTGGATATGGTCAATGAGCAGTTCTTC
TRBJ1-1 - TRBV30 - CAWSVSWGAPPQAFF TGTGCCTGGAGTGTATCATGGGGGGCCCCCCCGCAAGCTTTCTTT
TRBJ2-1 TRBD2 TRBV29-1 - CSARRSGRVNEQFF TGCAGCGCTCGGCGGAGCGGGAGGGTCAATGAGCAGTTCTTC